Listed below are T cell receptor beta chains from one sample, sequenced in a study of blood T cell repertoires in COVID-19. The data were produced by immunoSEQ multiplex PCR, yet TCRdb's version contains in-frame clones alone and is incomplete. The data show a few hundred thousand clones, about 80% seen once. Sequencing input: PBMCs or T cells enriched from blood (not recorded which). These receptors originate from a man in his forties or fifties who had recovered from COVID-19. CDR3s include the opening cysteine and the closing phenylalanine or tryptophan. A D gene is named only where the DNA matches it firmly. Clone size is given for some rows only: seen once, a few or many times, or a class if the clone is expanded.

d_gene,abundance,v_gene,j_gene,CDR3aa,CDR3nt
NA,NA,TRBV18,TRBJ2-3,CASPSTDTQYF,TGTGCCAGCCCAAGCACAGATACGCAGTATTTT
NA,NA,TRBV6-6,TRBJ1-5,CASSYPGPSNQPQHF,TGTGCCAGCAGTTACCCTGGCCCTAGCAATCAGCCCCAGCATTTT
NA,NA,TRBV12-2,TRBJ2-3,CASRSQRGPMGDTQYF,TGTGCAAGTCGCTCACAGCGGGGGCCCATGGGAGATACGCAGTATTTT
NA,NA,TRBV6-6,TRBJ1-5,CASSYGGNLGQPQHF,TGTGCCAGCAGTTACGGAGGGAATCTTGGTCAGCCCCAGCATTTT
NA,NA,TRBV11-1,TRBJ2-7,CASSSGRAGYEQYF,TGTGCCAGCAGCTCAGGCCGGGCGGGCTACGAGCAGTACTTC
TRBD2,NA,TRBV9,TRBJ2-3,CASTSGGWGTDTQYF,TGTGCCAGCACCAGCGGGGGTTGGGGCACAGATACGCAGTATTTT
NA,once,TRBV19,TRBJ2-2,CASSGGSASNTGELFF,TGTGCCAGTAGTGGAGGTAGCGCTTCGAACACCGGGGAGCTGTTTTTT
NA,NA,TRBV5-1,TRBJ2-3,CASSLAGTSTDTQYF,TGCGCCAGCAGCTTGGCGGGGACTAGCACAGATACGCAGTATTTT
NA,NA,TRBV28,TRBJ1-4,CASSLPTGEKLFF,TGTGCCAGCAGTCTCCCAACAGGAGAAAAACTGTTTTTT
NA,NA,TRBV6-4,TRBJ1-1,CASSAEGGDTEAFF,TGTGCCAGCAGTGCGGAAGGAGGGGACACTGAAGCTTTCTTT
TRBD1,few,TRBV5-1,TRBJ1-1,CASSLGQGIEAFF,TGCGCCAGCAGCTTGGGACAGGGGATTGAAGCTTTCTTT
TRBD2,NA,TRBV19,TRBJ2-3,CASSPLAGGDTQYF,TGTGCCAGTAGTCCACTAGCGGGGGGAGATACGCAGTATTTT
NA,few,TRBV3-1/TRBV3-2,TRBJ1-1,CASSLLPGKDTEAFF,TGTGCCAGCAGCCTCCTACCGGGGAAGGACACTGAAGCTTTCTTT
NA,NA,TRBV12-3/TRBV12-4,TRBJ1-2,CASDTSNYGYTF,TGTGCCAGCGACACTTCAAACTATGGCTACACCTTC
NA,NA,TRBV9,TRBJ2-5,CASSPFEGQETQYF,TGTGCCAGCAGCCCCTTCGAGGGTCAAGAGACCCAGTACTTC
NA,NA,TRBV13,TRBJ1-2,CASSLGRLEAYGYTF,TGTGCCAGCAGCTTAGGTCGGTTAGAGGCCTATGGCTACACCTTC
TRBD1,NA,TRBV12-3/TRBV12-4,TRBJ1-1,CASSRTGVTEAFF,TGTGCCAGCAGTCGGACAGGGGTCACTGAAGCTTTCTTT
NA,few,TRBV10-1,TRBJ2-2,CASSLGTGELFF,TGCGCCAGCAGTCTAGGCACCGGGGAGCTGTTTTTT
TRBD2,NA,TRBV6-5,TRBJ2-7,CASRGAAGGSREQYF,TGTGCCAGCAGAGGGGCCGCGGGAGGGTCAAGGGAGCAGTACTTC
NA,NA,TRBV28,TRBJ1-1,CASSLLVGTEAFF,TGTGCCAGCAGTTTACTAGTCGGCACTGAAGCTTTCTTT
NA,once,TRBV13,TRBJ1-2,CASSLSGLNYGYTF,TGTGCCAGCAGCCTTTCAGGGTTGAACTATGGCTACACCTTC
NA,NA,TRBV10-3,TRBJ2-7,CAITRGFGVDEQYF,TGTGCCATCACTCGGGGGTTCGGTGTGGACGAGCAGTACTTC
NA,once,TRBV5-1,TRBJ1-1,CASSLGVSFNTEAFF,TGCGCCAGCAGCTTAGGGGTTTCGTTCAACACTGAAGCTTTCTTT
TRBD1,few,TRBV2,TRBJ1-5,CASDRGRRDQPQHF,TGTGCCAGCGACAGGGGGCGGAGGGATCAGCCCCAGCATTTT
TRBD2,NA,TRBV7-2,TRBJ2-1,CASSFTSGSGRDEQFF,TGTGCCAGCAGCTTTACTAGCGGGAGCGGGAGAGATGAGCAGTTCTTC
TRBD1,NA,TRBV14,TRBJ2-2,CASSQAVRDRDGTGELFF,TGTGCCAGCAGCCAAGCCGTCCGGGACAGGGATGGAACCGGGGAGCTGTTTTTT
TRBD2,NA,TRBV9,TRBJ2-3,CASSLGLALTDTQYF,TGTGCCAGCAGTCTCGGACTAGCCCTCACAGATACGCAGTATTTT
NA,NA,TRBV7-9,TRBJ2-7,CASSPGTNAYEQYF,TGTGCCAGCAGCCCGGGGACAAATGCCTACGAGCAGTACTTC
NA,NA,TRBV3-1/TRBV3-2,TRBJ2-3,CASRHGGQRQYF,TGTGCCAGCAGACACGGGGGACAGCGGCAGTATTTT
TRBD1,NA,TRBV14,TRBJ1-2,CASSRGQGYYGYTF,TGTGCCAGCAGCCGGGGACAGGGGTACTATGGCTACACCTTC
TRBD2,NA,TRBV24-1,TRBJ2-2,CATSTTTSGPNTGELFF,TGTGCCACCAGCACAACTACTAGCGGGCCGAACACCGGGGAGCTGTTTTTT
NA,many,TRBV7-3,TRBJ1-1,CASSLYARNTEAFF,TGTGCCAGCAGCTTATATGCTAGGAACACTGAAGCTTTCTTT
TRBD1,NA,TRBV15,TRBJ1-6,CATSRTGTGKFMCSPLHF,TGTGCCACCAGCAGAACCGGGACAGGTAAGTTTATGTGCTCACCCCTCCACTTT
TRBD1,NA,TRBV23-1,TRBJ1-6,CASSPWTGSSYNSPLHF,TGCGCCAGCAGTCCTTGGACAGGGAGCTCCTATAATTCACCCCTCCACTTT
TRBD1,NA,TRBV6-5,TRBJ1-3,CASSTTGGSGNTIYF,TGTGCCAGCAGTACGACAGGGGGCTCTGGAAACACCATATATTTT
NA,NA,TRBV29-1,TRBJ2-1,CSVEGTRGRLVLDEQFF,TGCAGCGTTGAGGGGACTCGCGGGCGGTTGGTTTTGGATGAGCAGTTCTTC
NA,few,TRBV7-3,TRBJ2-6,CASSVSGANVLTF,TGTGCCAGCAGCGTATCTGGGGCCAACGTCCTGACTTTC
NA,NA,TRBV15,TRBJ2-3,CATSRDFPGVGGDTQYF,TGTGCCACCAGCAGAGATTTTCCTGGGGTTGGAGGAGATACGCAGTATTTT
TRBD1,NA,TRBV6-1,TRBJ1-5,CASSERQGQPQHF,TGTGCCAGCAGTGAAAGACAGGGTCAGCCCCAGCATTTT
TRBD1,NA,TRBV18,TRBJ1-2,CASSPPGQSYGYTF,TGTGCCAGCTCACCCCCGGGACAGTCATATGGCTACACCTTC
TRBD2,NA,TRBV7-9,TRBJ2-3,CASSLGRLAGGGSTDTQYF,TGTGCCAGCAGCTTGGGTCGACTAGCGGGAGGAGGTAGCACAGATACGCAGTATTTT
TRBD1,NA,TRBV2,TRBJ2-7,CASTVNRGEQYF,TGTGCCAGCACCGTAAACAGGGGCGAGCAGTACTTC
NA,once,TRBV3-1/TRBV3-2,TRBJ1-2,CASSQRGWTYGYTF,TGTGCCAGCAGCCAGAGGGGGTGGACCTATGGCTACACCTTC
TRBD1,few,TRBV7-9,TRBJ1-6,CASSPGGQYSPLHF,TGTGCCAGCAGCCCAGGGGGACAGTATTCACCCCTCCACTTT
NA,NA,TRBV30,TRBJ1-2,CALAPQSRANYGYTF,TGTGCCCTTGCCCCACAGTCCCGTGCTAACTATGGCTACACCTTC
NA,NA,TRBV12-5,TRBJ1-3,CASGLKGVVGNTIYF,TGTGCTAGTGGTTTGAAGGGAGTCGTTGGAAACACCATATATTTT
NA,NA,TRBV5-1,TRBJ2-5,CASSPVASPRQETQYF,TGCGCCAGCAGCCCCGTAGCTAGCCCCCGCCAAGAGACCCAGTACTTC
TRBD2,NA,TRBV15,TRBJ2-1,CATSPPIAGGLNEQFF,TGTGCCACCAGTCCACCCATAGCGGGAGGTTTGAATGAGCAGTTCTTC
NA,few,TRBV4-2,TRBJ1-1,CASVTAASPGGRAFF,TGTGCCAGCGTTACAGCCGCGTCCCCGGGGGGGCGGGCTTTCTTT